The 4 T cell receptor beta chains presented below share a single source sample, sequenced in a study of blood T cell repertoires in COVID-19. Profiled with immunoSEQ multiplex PCR; TCRdb holds only in-frame clones, not every one. The table includes nearly 80,000 clones, roughly 85% detected once. The sequencing input was peripheral blood. These receptors were taken from an older woman with acute or convalescent COVID-19.

The chain has TRBV7-8 and TRBJ1-2; D not certain. Trimming shortened V by 2 bases and J by 3 bases, and 10 bases separated the two germline ends. This CDR3 is built from 14 residues. Per the germline V gene, CDR1 is SGHVS and CDR2 is FQNEAQ. The CDR3 is CASSLRGSDYGYTF. CDR3 nucleotide sequence: TGTGCCAGCAGCTTACGGGGAAGCGACTATGGCTACACCTTC.

The chain links TRBV6-5 to TRBJ2-2; D ambiguous. CDR1 and CDR2 from the germline V gene are MNHEY and SVGAGI. V dropped 4 bases and J dropped 6 bases, with 9 bases sitting between them. The CDR3 length is 13 residues. DNA of the CDR3: TGTGCCAGCAGTTTGCTAGGCGCCGGGGAGCTGTTTTTT. It yields the protein CASSLLGAGELFF.

The rearrangement uses TRBV11-2 and TRBJ2-1, with 9 bases matching TRBD2. Germline V gene sequence: CDR1 SGHAT, CDR2 FQNNGV. J gave up 7 bases and V 4 bases, and 14 bases lay outside the gene matches. This CDR3 spans 17 amino acids. The CDR3 loop reads CASSSASSGSRWNEQFF. CDR3 nucleotide sequence: TGTGCCAGCAGCTCAGCGAGTAGCGGGAGTAGGTGGAATGAGCAGTTCTTC.

This sequence joins TRBV15 and TRBJ2-7; D unclear. The CDR3 consists of 15 residues. The germline V and J ends were trimmed by 0 bases and 2 bases, with 11 bases remaining between them. Germline CDR1 is LNHNV and CDR2 is YYDKDF (reference sequence). The CDR3 coding sequence is TGTGCCACCAGCAGAGATAGGAGTCAAACCTACGAGCAGTACTTC. The encoded protein is CATSRDRSQTYEQYF.